This T cell receptor beta chain was identified during a study of CD8+ T cells in alopecia areata. Germline V gene sequence: CDR1 ENHRY, CDR2 SYGVKD. The CDR3 has 15 residues. The V and J ends lost 10 bases and 2 bases, in that order; junction bases with no gene match: 9. The authors extracted RNA and reverse transcribed it into cDNA as the sequencing template. TCRdb's table, derived via immunoSEQ multiplex PCR, lists solely in-frame clones and lacks some. The table records around 190,000 clones, 55% to 70% of them present only once. As to treatment: oral pan-JAK inhibitor, 5-10 mg twice daily. Only a few counts were recorded for this clone.

The material was CD4+ T cells sorted from blood, obtained at week 4, from a patient treated with tofacitinib. V usage is TRBV10-3 and J usage is TRBJ2-1; 9 bases line up with TRBD2. The sequence came from a human donor with alopecia areata. CDR3 sequence: CANSRRGGPYNEQFF. The DNA for the CDR3 is TGTGCCAACTCTAGGCGGGGGGGCCCCTACAATGAGCAGTTCTTC.